This T cell receptor (beta chain) was captured in a study of cytomegalovirus exposure and HLA in healthy donors. Overall study findings and caveats: There were some public TCRs occurring in many donors, but most TCR sequences were rare.

V lost 1 base and J 1 base, leaving 11 bases between the germline ends. From germline, CDR1 is LNHNV and CDR2 YYDKDF (reference sequence). The CDR3 has 16 amino acids. Concerning this clone itself: The antigen is undetermined.

The data were produced by immunoSEQ multiplex PCR, yet TCRdb's version contains in-frame clones alone and is incomplete. The data hold roughly 98,000 clones, with roughly 90% observed a single time. The donors were in the roughly 120-subject validation cohort, distinct from the approximately 610-subject first cohort. Sequenced material: PBMCs. This receptor was identified in a man younger than 35 in good health and CMV-seropositive. The chain recombines TRBV15 with TRBJ1-3; D unresolved. The chain's CDR3 is CATSRARALSGNTIYF. The CDR3 DNA reads as TGTGCCACCAGCAGAGCGAGGGCTTTATCTGGAAACACCATATATTTT.